The rows below give T cell receptor beta chains drawn from one sample of a study of blood T cell repertoires in COVID-19. The protocol was immunoSEQ multiplex PCR, while the TCRdb copy is restricted to in-frame clones and leaves out a portion. Found here are 200,000 to 300,000 clones, around 81% of them singletons; the top ten hold 6.5% to 9.5%. The sequenced material came from peripheral blood. These TCRs come from an elderly woman with COVID-19, enrolled during active disease. Each CDR3 is given with its conserved first and last residue. D genes are given only for firm matches. Clone size is stated in some rows and not others, as once, few, many or a class when expanded.

TRBV4-2	few	TRBJ1-2	.	TGTGCCAGCAGCCAAGACGATCAGGCCCACTATGGCTACACCTTC	CASSQDDQAHYGYTF
TRBV5-1	.	TRBJ2-1	.	TGCGCCAGCAGCTTGGGTGCTCTAGCGTATGAGCAGTTCTTC	CASSLGALAYEQFF
TRBV5-1	.	TRBJ1-4	TRBD1	TGCGCCAGCAGCCTAACAGGGGATCGGGTCGGAGAAAAACTGTTTTTT	CASSLTGDRVGEKLFF
TRBV9	.	TRBJ2-2	TRBD2	TGTGCCAGCAGCGCTAGCGGGGGTTTCGGGGAGCTGTTTTTT	CASSASGGFGELFF
TRBV4-1	.	TRBJ2-1	TRBD2	TGCGCCAGCAGACCCACTAGCGGGAGGTCAAGGGAGCAGTTCTTC	CASRPTSGRSREQFF
TRBV24-1	.	TRBJ2-7	TRBD1	TGTGCCACCAGTGACCGAGGGGGCGGTTCCTTATACGAGCAGTACTTC	CATSDRGGGSLYEQYF
TRBV3-1/TRBV3-2	.	TRBJ2-1	.	TGTGCCAGCAGCCACCTAGAGTTGCCTGAGCAGTTCTTC	CASSHLELPEQFF
TRBV19	.	TRBJ1-1	.	TGTGCCAGTAGTATACAGGGTCGGAAAAACACTGAAGCTTTCTTT	CASSIQGRKNTEAFF
TRBV9	.	TRBJ2-4	TRBD1	TGTGCCAGCAGCGAGGACAGGGGGGCCAAAAACATTCAGTACTTC	CASSEDRGAKNIQYF
TRBV10-1	.	TRBJ1-5	.	TGCGCCACGGGGAGCCTAAACTCGTGCAATCAGCCCCAGCATTTT	CATGSLNSCNQPQHF
TRBV3-1/TRBV3-2	.	TRBJ1-5	TRBD1	TGTGCCAGCAGCCCTTCGGACAGGGACCAGCCCCAGCATTTT	CASSPSDRDQPQHF
TRBV6-5	.	TRBJ1-2	TRBD1	TGTGCCAGCATTCCCTGGGGACAGGACTATGGCTACACCTTC	CASIPWGQDYGYTF
TRBV6-5	.	TRBJ1-6	TRBD1	TGTGCCAGCAGTCCCAGGGGGAACGATTCACCCCTCCACTTT	CASSPRGNDSPLHF
TRBV3-1/TRBV3-2	.	TRBJ1-2	.	TGTGCCAGCAGCCAAGGGGCGTTAAAGATCGGCTACACCTTC	CASSQGALKIGYTF
TRBV29-1	.	TRBJ2-2	.	TGCAGCGTTGTTTCGCCCAGGGCTTCTTCAGGTAAGTGGACCGGGGAGCTGTTTTTT	CSVVSPRASSGKWTGELFF
TRBV28	.	TRBJ1-1	TRBD1	TGTGCCAGCACCCAGGGGGGCACTGAAGCTTTCTTT	CASTQGGTEAFF
TRBV12-3/TRBV12-4	.	TRBJ2-5	.	TGTGCCAGCAGTCGGGGAGAGACCCAGTACTTC	CASSRGETQYF
TRBV5-6	once	TRBJ2-7	TRBD1	TGTGCCAGCAGCTTGAGGGGGCGAACTTGGGAGCAGTACTTC	CASSLRGRTWEQYF
TRBV5-1	.	TRBJ2-3	TRBD2	TGCGCCAGCAGCTGGGGGGCTAGCGGGAACACAGATACGCAGTATTTT	CASSWGASGNTDTQYF
TRBV6-2/TRBV6-3	.	TRBJ1-2	.	TGTGCCAGCAGTTCGCTTTTACAGGGCCTCAGTGGCTACACCTTC	CASSSLLQGLSGYTF